The text below deals with one T cell receptor (beta chain). The ends were cut back, 3 bases at V and 5 bases at J, with 10 bases in the middle. The CDR3 contains 13 residues. Germline V gene sequence: CDR1 KGHSH, CDR2 LQKENI. The data were obtained in a study of T cell responses to AZD1222 COVID-19 vaccine. The data were produced by immunoSEQ multiplex PCR, yet TCRdb's version contains in-frame clones alone and is incomplete. The sample carries about 190,000 clones, around 86% recorded once. The material was peripheral blood, obtained on day 0 of MenACWY control vaccination. V is TRBV18 and J is TRBJ2-5; D perhaps matches TRBD1 (6 bases). The source is an adult in good health. CDR3 DNA: TGTGCCAGCTCACCGCTGGGGGCCGAGACCCAGTACTTC. Its translation: CASSPLGAETQYF.